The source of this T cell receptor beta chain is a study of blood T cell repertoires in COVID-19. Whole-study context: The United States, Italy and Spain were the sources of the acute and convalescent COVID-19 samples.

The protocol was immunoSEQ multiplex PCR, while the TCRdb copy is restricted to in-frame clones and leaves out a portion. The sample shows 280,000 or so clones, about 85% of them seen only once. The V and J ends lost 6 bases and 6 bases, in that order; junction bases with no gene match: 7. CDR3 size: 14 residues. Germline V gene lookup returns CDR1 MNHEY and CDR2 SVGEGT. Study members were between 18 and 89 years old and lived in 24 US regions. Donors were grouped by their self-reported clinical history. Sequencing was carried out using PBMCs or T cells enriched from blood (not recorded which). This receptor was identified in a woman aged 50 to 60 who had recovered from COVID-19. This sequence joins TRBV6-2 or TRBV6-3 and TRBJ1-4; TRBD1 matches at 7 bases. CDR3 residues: CASSIRDSHEKLFF. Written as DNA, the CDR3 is TGTGCCAGCAGCATCCGGGACAGTCATGAAAAACTGTTTTTT.